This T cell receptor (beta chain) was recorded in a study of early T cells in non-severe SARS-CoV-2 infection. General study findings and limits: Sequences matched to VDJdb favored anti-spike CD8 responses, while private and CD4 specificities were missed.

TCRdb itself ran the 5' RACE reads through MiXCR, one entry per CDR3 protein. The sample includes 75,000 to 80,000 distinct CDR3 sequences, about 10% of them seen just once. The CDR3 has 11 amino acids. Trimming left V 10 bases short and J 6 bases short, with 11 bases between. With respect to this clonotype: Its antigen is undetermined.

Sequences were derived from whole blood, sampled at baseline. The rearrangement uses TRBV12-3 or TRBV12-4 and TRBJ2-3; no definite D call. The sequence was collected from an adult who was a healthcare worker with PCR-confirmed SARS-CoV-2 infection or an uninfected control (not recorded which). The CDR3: CATKDTDTQYF. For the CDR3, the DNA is TGTGCCACCAAGGATACGGATACGCAGTATTTT.